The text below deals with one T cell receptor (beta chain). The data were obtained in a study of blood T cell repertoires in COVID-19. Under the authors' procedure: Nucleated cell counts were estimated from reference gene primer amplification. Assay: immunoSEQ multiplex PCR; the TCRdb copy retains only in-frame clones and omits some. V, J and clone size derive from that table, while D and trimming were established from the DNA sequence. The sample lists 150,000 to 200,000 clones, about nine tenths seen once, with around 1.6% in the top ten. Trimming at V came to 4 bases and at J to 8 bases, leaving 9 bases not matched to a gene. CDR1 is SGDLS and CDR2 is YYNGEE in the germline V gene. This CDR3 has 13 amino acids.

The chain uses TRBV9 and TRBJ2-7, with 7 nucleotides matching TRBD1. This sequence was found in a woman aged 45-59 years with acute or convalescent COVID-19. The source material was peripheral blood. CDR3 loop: CASSPSGQAQQYF. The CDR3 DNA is TGTGCCAGCAGCCCTTCCGGACAGGCCCAGCAGTACTTC.